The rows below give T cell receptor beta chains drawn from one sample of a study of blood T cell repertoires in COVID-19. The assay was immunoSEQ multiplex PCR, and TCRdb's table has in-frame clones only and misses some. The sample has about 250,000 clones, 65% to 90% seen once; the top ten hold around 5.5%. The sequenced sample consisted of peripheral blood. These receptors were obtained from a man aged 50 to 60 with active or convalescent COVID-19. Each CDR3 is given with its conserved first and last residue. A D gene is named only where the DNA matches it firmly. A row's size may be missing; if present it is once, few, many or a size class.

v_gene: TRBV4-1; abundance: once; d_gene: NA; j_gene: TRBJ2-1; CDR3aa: CASSQDVKEVQFRNEQFF; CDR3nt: TGCGCCAGCAGCCAAGATGTAAAGGAGGTCCAATTTCGCAATGAGCAGTTCTTC
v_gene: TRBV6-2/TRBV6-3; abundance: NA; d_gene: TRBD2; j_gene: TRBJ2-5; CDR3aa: CASSYRLAGGPPGQETQYF; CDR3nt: TGTGCCAGCAGTTACAGACTAGCGGGAGGCCCGCCGGGCCAAGAGACCCAGTACTTC
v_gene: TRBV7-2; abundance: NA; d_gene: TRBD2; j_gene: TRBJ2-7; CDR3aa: CASSLVGGDYEQYF; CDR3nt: TGTGCCAGCAGCTTAGTGGGGGGGGACTACGAGCAGTACTTC
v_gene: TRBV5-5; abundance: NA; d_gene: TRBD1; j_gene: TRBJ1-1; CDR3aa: CASSLQQGPRGTEAFF; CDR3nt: TGTGCCAGCAGCTTGCAACAGGGGCCCCGAGGCACTGAAGCTTTCTTT
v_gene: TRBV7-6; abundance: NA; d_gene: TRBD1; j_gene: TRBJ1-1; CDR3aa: CASSRDRANTEAFF; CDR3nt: TGTGCCAGCAGCCGGGACAGGGCTAACACTGAAGCTTTCTTT
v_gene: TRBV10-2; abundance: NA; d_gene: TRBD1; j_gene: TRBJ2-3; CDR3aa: CASSRTGVVGDTQYF; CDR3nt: TGCGCCAGCAGCCGGACAGGGGTGGTAGGAGATACGCAGTATTTT
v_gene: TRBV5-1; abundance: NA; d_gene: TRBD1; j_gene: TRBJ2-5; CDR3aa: CASTPFSDRGYETQYF; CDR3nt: TGCGCCAGCACCCCTTTTTCTGACAGGGGATACGAGACCCAGTACTTC
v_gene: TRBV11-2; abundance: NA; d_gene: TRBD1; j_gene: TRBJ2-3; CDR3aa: CASSLGTGGGTDTQYF; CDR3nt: TGTGCCAGCAGCTTAGGAACAGGGGGCGGCACAGATACGCAGTATTTT
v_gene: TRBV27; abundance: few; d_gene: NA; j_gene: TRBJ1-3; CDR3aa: CASSPYSGGSGNTIYF; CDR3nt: TGTGCCAGCAGTCCTTATTCGGGGGGATCTGGAAACACCATATATTTT
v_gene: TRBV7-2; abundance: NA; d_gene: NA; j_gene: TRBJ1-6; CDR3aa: CASSYQGPVNNSPLHF; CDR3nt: TGTGCCAGCAGTTATCAGGGGCCTGTTAATAATTCACCCCTCCACTTT
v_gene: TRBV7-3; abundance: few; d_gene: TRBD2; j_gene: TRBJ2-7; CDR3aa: CASSLGSSGSPEQYF; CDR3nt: TGTGCCAGCAGCTTAGGGTCTAGCGGGAGCCCCGAGCAGTACTTC
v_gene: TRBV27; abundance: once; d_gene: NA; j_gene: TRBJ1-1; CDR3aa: CASSLYPGTEAFF; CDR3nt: TGTGCCAGCAGTTTATATCCCGGCACTGAAGCTTTCTTT
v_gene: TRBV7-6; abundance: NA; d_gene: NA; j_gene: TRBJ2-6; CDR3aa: CASSLALVAGSGANVLTF; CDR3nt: TGTGCCAGCAGCTTAGCGTTAGTAGCAGGGTCTGGGGCCAACGTCCTGACTTTC
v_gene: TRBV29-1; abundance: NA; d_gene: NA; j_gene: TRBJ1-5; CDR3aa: CSILGEGGNNQPQHF; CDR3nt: TGCAGCATCCTCGGGGAGGGCGGAAACAATCAGCCCCAGCATTTT
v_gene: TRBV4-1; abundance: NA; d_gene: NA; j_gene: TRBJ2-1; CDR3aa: CASSQEWAGYNEQFF; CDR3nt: TGCGCCAGCAGCCAGGAGTGGGCGGGCTACAATGAGCAGTTCTTC
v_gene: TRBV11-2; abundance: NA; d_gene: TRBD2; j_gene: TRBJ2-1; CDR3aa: CASSLTSVYNEQFF; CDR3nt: TGTGCCAGCAGCCTCACTAGCGTCTACAATGAGCAGTTCTTC
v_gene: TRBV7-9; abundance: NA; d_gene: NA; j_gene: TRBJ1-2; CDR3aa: CASSFSGPGGGYTF; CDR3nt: TGTGCCAGCAGCTTTTCAGGGCCGGGAGGTGGCTACACCTTC